Detailed here is one TCR beta chain. Study processing details: Amplification with reference gene primers provided the estimates of nucleated cell counts. The data were produced by immunoSEQ multiplex PCR, yet TCRdb's version contains in-frame clones alone and is incomplete. V and J calls and clone size come straight from that table; D and trimming were deduced from the DNA. The sample records approximately 220,000 clones, about four fifths being singletons. Trimming left V 3 bases short and J 6 bases short, with 12 bases between. The CDR3 has 13 amino acids. Looked up from germline, CDR1 is KGHSH and CDR2 is LQKENI. This entry is derived from a study of blood T cell repertoires in COVID-19. Study background: Spain, Italy and the United States supplied samples that represented acute and convalescent COVID-19. PBMCs, B-cell-depleted T cells, or T cells provided the cDNA or gDNA that made up the material.

V is TRBV18 and J is TRBJ2-7; D perhaps matches TRBD2 (5 bases). Sequenced: peripheral blood. This TCR was recovered from a woman over 75 with acute or convalescent COVID-19. The CDR3 sequence is CASSPDLAGEQYF. The DNA of the CDR3 is TGTGCCAGCTCACCTGATCTGGCGGGCGAGCAGTACTTC.